Following are 16 T cell receptor beta chains from one sample sequenced in a study of T cells in Graves' hyperthyroidism and ophthalmopathy. What was amplified from RNA transcripts were TCR beta CDR3 regions. First-round RT-PCR of the TCR CDR3 relied on the HTBI primer set. MiXCR, applied by TCRdb to the multiplex PCR reads, yields one record per CDR3 protein. Found here are nearly 600,000 distinct CDR3 sequences, around 14% of them singletons; the top ten hold roughly 6.2%. The specimen was blood. The receptors here all came from a woman in her 30s with Graves' hyperthyroidism that later progressed to Graves' ophthalmopathy.

This clonotype has at least ten counts. The genes are TRBV13 and TRBJ1-1; D remains ambiguous. Germline V gene lookup returns CDR1 PRHDT and CDR2 FYEKMQ (reference sequence). CDR3 length equals 13 residues. The V gene lost 3 bases and the J gene lost 5 bases, with 10 bases spanning the gap. The CDR3 nucleotides are TGTGCCAGCAGCTTGGACCCTAGAACTGAAGCTTTCTTT. Its translation is CASSLDPRTEAFF.

This clonotype was observed at least ten times. V and J are TRBV7-2 and TRBJ2-7; TRBD1 agrees at 7 bases. Per the germline V gene, CDR1 is SGHTA and CDR2 is FQGNSA. CDR3 length: 17 amino acids. With 3 bases clipped from V and 0 bases from J, the junction kept 11 bases outside the gene matches. For the CDR3, the DNA is TGTGCCAGCAGCTTCACAGGGGCCGCTCTGAGCTCCTACGAGCAGTACTTC. Protein product: CASSFTGAALSSYEQYF.

In this sample, this clonotype turned up many times. The V and J genes are TRBV6-1 and TRBJ1-1, with TRBD1 as a possible D gene (5 bases). Per germline, CDR1 MNHNS and CDR2 SASEGT. V shed 5 bases and J shed 5 bases, with 15 bases lying between them. The CDR3 loop spans 14 amino acids. CDR3 DNA: TGTGCCAGCAGTCCCCTTCCCTGGGGGACTGAAGCTTTCTTT. Translating gives CASSPLPWGTEAFF.

This clonotype was found many times. This chain joins TRBV18 and TRBJ1-4; D is unresolved. The CDR3 is made up of 15 amino acids. V was cut by 1 base and J by 8 bases, with 14 bases left in between. Germline lookup yields CDR1 KGHSH and CDR2 LQKENI. CDR3 loop: CASSPQDGGREKLFF. CDR3 bases: TGTGCCAGCTCACCACAGGACGGAGGAAGAGAAAAACTGTTTTTT.

The V call is TRBV7-8, the J call TRBJ1-5; D is undetermined. V shed 2 bases and J shed 3 bases, with 14 bases lying between them. This CDR3 has 16 amino acids. The germline V gene encodes CDR1 SGHVS and CDR2 FQNEAQ. This CDR3 is CASSLMGQLNNQPQHF. CDR3 nucleotides: TGTGCCAGCAGCTTAATGGGCCAGCTCAACAATCAGCCCCAGCATTTT. Looking up the rest from reference TRBV7-8 and TRBJ1-5 gives the full variable domain: GAGVSQSPRYKVAKRGQDVALRCDPISGHVSLFWYQQALGQGPEFLTYFQNEAQLDKSGLPSDRFFAERPEGSVSTLKIQRTQQEDSAVYLCASSLMGQLNNQPQHFGDGTRLSIL.

The chain has TRBV6-5 and TRBJ1-4, with 8 bases that match TRBD1. Unmatched junction bases numbered 6, after V lost 4 bases and J lost 5 bases. The CDR3 spans 15 residues. Germline values: CDR1 MNHEY, CDR2 SVGAGI. The CDR3 nucleotides are TGTGCCAGCAGTTCCCTCGGACAGGGAAATGAAAAACTGTTTTTT. Its translation is CASSSLGQGNEKLFF.

This clonotype came up a few times. This chain joins TRBV6-2 or TRBV6-3 and TRBJ1-2; TRBD1 matches 7 bases. V gave up 0 bases and J gave up 8 bases; unmatched junction bases: 9. The germline gives CDR1 MNHEY, CDR2 SVGEGT. This CDR3 contains 15 residues. The CDR3 coding sequence is TGTGCCAGCAGTTACTCTACAGGGGATGGAAGAGGCTACACCTTC. It translates to CASSYSTGDGRGYTF.

This clonotype was counted many times. The chain combines TRBV5-1 with TRBJ2-7; maybe TRBD1 (6 bases). The V end was cut by 3 bases, the J end by 5 bases, with 15 bases between. This CDR3 is 14 amino acids long. Germline lookup yields CDR1 SGHRS and CDR2 YFSETQ. This chain's CDR3 is CASSYNRDVNEQYF. As DNA, the CDR3 is TGCGCCAGCAGCTATAACAGGGACGTAAACGAGCAGTACTTC.

The sample holds many counts of this clonotype. This chain connects TRBV18 to TRBJ1-1; 7 nucleotides match TRBD1. Losses at the gene ends were 6 bases for V and 3 bases for J; bases not matched to a gene: 7. From germline, CDR1 is KGHSH and CDR2 LQKENI. The CDR3 length is 14 residues. The CDR3 bases are TGTGCCAGCTCGAGGGGGCGGGCTGACACTGAAGCTTTCTTT. As protein: CASSRGRADTEAFF. The entire variable domain, with the rest obtained from reference TRBV18 and TRBJ1-1, is as follows: NAGVMQNPRHLVRRRGQEARLRCSPMKGHSHVYWYRQLPEEGLKFMVYLQKENIIDESGMPKERFSAEFPKEGPSILRIQQVVRGDSAAYFCASSRGRADTEAFFGQGTRLTVV.

As to this clonotype: The CDR3 does not close with the conserved phenylalanine or tryptophan, likely indicating a read error. The chain recombines TRBV12-3 or TRBV12-4 with TRBJ1-5; D may be TRBD1 (6 bases). With 4 bases removed from V and 3 bases from J, the gap between germline ends came to 13 bases. The CDR3 has 15 residues. The CDR3 here is CASSSTGEVNQPQHI. The CDR3, as DNA: TGTGCCAGCAGTTCGACAGGCGAGGTCAATCAGCCCCAGCATATT.

This clonotype was recorded at least ten times. V gene TRBV19 combines with J gene TRBJ1-2; the match to TRBD1 covers 7 bases. Germline CDR1 is LNHDA and CDR2 is SQIVND (reference sequence). V lost 5 bases to trimming and J lost 3 bases; unmatched junction nucleotides: 9. CDR3 length: 15 amino acids. CDR3 protein: CASSGETGRDYGYTF. The CDR3 coding sequence is TGTGCCAGTAGTGGGGAGACAGGGCGCGACTATGGCTACACCTTC.

V is TRBV5-1 and J is TRBJ2-5; D call uncertain. V lost 0 bases to trimming and J lost 1 base, with 13 bases between them. Germline-derived CDR1 and CDR2 are SGHRS and YFSETQ. CDR3 length equals 16 residues. The DNA for the CDR3 is TGCGCCAGCAGCTTGGGAACAGTCGTTCTCCAAGAGACCCAGTACTTC. Its protein product is CASSLGTVVLQETQYF. The full variable domain, in which reference TRBV5-1 and TRBJ2-5 provide the parts outside the CDR3, is KAGVTQTPRYLIKTRGQQVTLSCSPISGHRSVSWYQQTPGQGLQFLFEYFSETQRNKGNFPGRFSGRQFSNSRSEMNVSTLELGDSALYLCASSLGTVVLQETQYFGPGTRLLVL.

J is TRBJ2-1 and V is TRBV24-1; D not certain. Trimming pared 4 bases from V and 2 bases from J, leaving 5 bases between. The CDR3 is made up of 13 amino acids. CDR1 is KGHDR and CDR2 is SFDVKD in the germline V gene. DNA of the CDR3: TGTGCCACCAGTGAAACAGCCTACAATGAGCAGTTCTTC. Its protein is CATSETAYNEQFF.

This clonotype was seen ten or more times. J is TRBJ2-1 and V is TRBV10-3; 7 nucleotides match TRBD1. V trimming: 0 bases; J trimming: 5 bases; junction bases outside the gene matches: 4. Germline V gives CDR1 ENHRY, CDR2 SYGVKD. The length of the CDR3 is 15 residues. As DNA, the CDR3 is TGTGCCATCAGTGAGTCGGGACAGATGAACAATGAGCAGTTCTTC. The encoded protein is CAISESGQMNNEQFF.

This clonotype was observed at least ten times. The rearrangement links TRBV12-3 or TRBV12-4 to TRBJ2-7; D uncertain. V shed 2 bases and J shed 6 bases, with 5 bases lying between them. CDR3 length equals 11 residues. The CDR3 sequence: CASSLRAEQYF. The CDR3 DNA reads as TGTGCCAGCAGTTTAAGGGCCGAGCAGTACTTC.

Ten or more counts support this clonotype. The chain couples TRBV7-9 to TRBJ2-7, with TRBD2 identical over 11 bases. V was clipped by 4 bases and J by 2 bases; unmatched bases: 4. In germline, CDR1 is SEHNR, CDR2 FQNEAQ (reference sequence). CDR3 length: 15 amino acids. CDR3: CASSSTSGSPYEQYF. In DNA, the CDR3 is TGTGCCAGCAGCTCAACTAGCGGGAGCCCCTACGAGCAGTACTTC.